Shown below are 25 T cell receptor beta chains from a single sample sequenced in a study of spatial heterogeneity in lung cancer. Their antigen targets remain unknown. From the 5' RACE reads, TCRdb called clonotypes with MiXCR, one entry per CDR3 protein. The repertoire holds several thousand distinct CDR3 sequences, with 11% to 15% as singletons. Study results and limitations: Intratumoral expanded alpha and beta TCR counts were found to track tumor mutation counts.

As to time point: sample taken at primary tumor resection. Source: lung tumor tissue, taken at surgery. These receptors were collected from a female donor with early-stage non-small cell lung cancer.

Many counts were recorded for this clonotype. A library prepared for alpha chains yielded this beta chain as an off-target read; its size is of little meaning. The V gene is TRBV6-5, the J gene TRBJ2-7, with TRBD1 matching 7 bases. V shed 6 bases, J shed 3 bases, and the junction held 5 bases outside the gene matches. The CDR3 has 13 amino acids. Germline CDR1 reads MNHEY; CDR2 reads SVGAGI. Here the CDR3 DNA reads TGTGCCAGCAGCCCGGGACAGAACTACGAGCAGTACTTC. Protein product: CASSPGQNYEQYF.

By sample share, this clonotype is medium-sized. This beta chain came through as a stray read in a library set up for alpha chains, and its size says little. V is TRBV5-1 and J is TRBJ2-1; D possibly uses TRBD1 or TRBD2 (6 bases each). Trimming left V 1 base short and J 4 bases short, with 9 bases between. Germline loops: CDR1 SGHRS, CDR2 YFSETQ. The CDR3 runs to 14 residues. The CDR3 DNA follows: TGCGCCAGCAGCTTGACGGGGGCTTACAATGAGCAGTTCTTC. Protein: CASSLTGAYNEQFF.

By proportion, this clonotype is medium-sized (0.01 to 0.1%). A library made for alpha chains picked up this beta chain off target, so its size means little. This chain joins TRBV5-1 and TRBJ2-1; D may be TRBD1 or TRBD2 (6 bases each). Germline CDR1 and CDR2: SGHRS and YFSETQ. This CDR3 spans 14 amino acids. V lost 4 bases and J 7 bases, leaving 15 bases between the germline ends. CDR3 nucleotides: TGCGCCAGCAGCCCCTGGGGGGCCGTTAATGAGCAGTTCTTC. Translating it yields CASSPWGAVNEQFF.

This clonotype has ten or more counts. Little can be read into the size of this beta chain, an off-target read in a library designed for alpha chains. The chain employs TRBV12-2 and TRBJ1-5; the D segment call TRBD1 is taken from the table without a DNA check. TRBV12-2 is a known pseudogene. This CDR3 is 19 amino acids long. The CDR3 loop is CASRLDWVVRQGVSQPQHF. CDR3 DNA sequence: TGTGCAAGTCGCTTAGATTGGGTTGTGCGACAGGGAGTGAGTCAGCCCCAGCATTTT.

This clonotype was seen many times. Found in a library prepared for alpha chains, this beta chain is an off-target read, and its abundance has little meaning. The rearrangement joins TRBV7-6 to TRBJ1-1, with unresolved D. The ends were cut back, 0 bases at V and 5 bases at J, with 7 bases in the middle. The CDR3 totals 13 residues. CDR1 and CDR2 from the germline V gene are SGHVS and FNYEAQ. The CDR3 reads CASSLARVTEAFF. The CDR3 nucleotides are TGTGCCAGCAGCTTAGCGCGGGTAACTGAAGCTTTCTTT.

This clonotype was detected ten times or more. With the library built for alpha chains, this beta chain is off target and its frequency is not meaningful. The chain recombines TRBV25-1 with TRBJ2-2; D unclear. Germline CDR1 MGHDK, CDR2 SYGVNS. Trimming pared 1 base from V and 6 bases from J, leaving 9 bases between. The CDR3 length is 14 residues. This chain's CDR3 is CASSEWRSSGELFF. The CDR3 DNA follows: TGTGCCAGCAGTGAATGGCGAAGCTCCGGGGAGCTGTTTTTT.

This clonotype was seen many times. This beta chain turned up in a library designed for alpha chains; as an off-target read, its abundance says little. The J gene is TRBJ1-6, the V gene TRBV18; possible D gene TRBD1, 5 bases. Between the trimmed V and J ends, which lost 6 bases and 8 bases, there was a span of 14 bases. The CDR3 extends over 14 amino acids. Germline values: CDR1 KGHSH, CDR2 LQKENI. The CDR3 reads CASSPSPTDSPLHF. CDR3 nucleotide sequence: TGTGCCAGCTCTCCCTCTCCGACAGATTCACCCCTCCACTTT.

This clonotype was detected many times. The size of this beta chain means little, since it is a stray read in a library made for alpha chains. The genes are TRBV5-4 and TRBJ2-7; weak D call: TRBD1 (5 bases). V was cut by 0 bases and J by 5 bases, with 12 bases left in between. This CDR3 region has 14 residues. Germline V gene sequence: CDR1 SGHNT, CDR2 YYREEE (reference sequence). CDR3 loop: CASSLAAGSNEQYF. The CDR3 nucleotides read TGTGCCAGCAGCTTGGCGGCAGGGTCTAACGAGCAGTACTTC. The variable domain in full, completed from reference TRBV5-4 and TRBJ2-7, reads ETGVTQSPTHLIKTRGQQVTLRCSSQSGHNTVSWYQQALGQGPQFIFQYYREEENGRGNFPPRFSGLQFPNYSSELNVNALELDDSALYLCASSLAAGSNEQYFGPGTRLTVT.

By sample share, this clonotype is medium-sized. This beta chain was picked up by a library intended for alpha chains and is off target, so its count carries little meaning. The chain joins TRBV10-2 to TRBJ1-2; TRBD1 is a possible D gene (6 bases). Germline values: CDR1 WSHSY, CDR2 SAAADI. The germline V and J ends were trimmed by 5 bases and 2 bases, with 18 bases remaining between them. The CDR3 contains 16 residues. CDR3 nucleotides: TGCGCCAGCAGTACGAACCGGCAGGGGAGAAACTATGGCTACACCTTC. Translation gives CASSTNRQGRNYGYTF.

Relative to its sample, this clonotype is medium-sized (0.01 to 0.1%). Since the library was made to target alpha chains, this beta chain is a stray read and its abundance is not meaningful. The genes are TRBV5-1 and TRBJ1-6; TRBD1 might be the D (5 bases). The CDR3 has 15 amino acids. Germline-derived CDR1 and CDR2 are SGHRS and YFSETQ. V was shortened by 0 bases and J by 8 bases, with 12 bases between the two germline ends. Written as DNA, the CDR3 is TGCGCCAGCAGCTTGGCCGGCAGGGCGGATTCACCCCTCCACTTT. The encoded protein is CASSLAGRADSPLHF.

As concerns this clonotype: This beta chain turned up in a library designed for alpha chains; as an off-target read, its abundance says little. This sequence joins TRBV11-2 and TRBJ2-5; TRBD2 is a possible D gene (5 bases). The CDR3 runs to 14 residues. Germline V gene data show CDR1 as SGHAT and CDR2 as FQNNGV. The CDR3 nucleotides read TGTGTCAACAGCCGGGGTCCTAAGCGGGAGACCCAGTACTTC. Protein product: CVNSRGPKRETQYF.

There are many counts of this clonotype. Within a library made for alpha chains, this beta chain is off target, and its count is uninformative. The chain has TRBV20-1 and TRBJ1-2, with D uncertain. V was cut by 5 bases and J by 7 bases, with 17 bases left in between. Looked up from germline, CDR1 is DFQATT and CDR2 is SNEGSKA (reference sequence). This CDR3 spans 13 amino acids. The CDR3 sequence: CSAPAGPFRGYTF. The CDR3 coding sequence is TGCAGTGCTCCAGCGGGTCCGTTCCGTGGCTACACCTTC.

To note about this clonotype: The size of this beta chain means little, since it is a stray read in a library made for alpha chains. V gene TRBV3-1 combines with J gene TRBJ2-5; D gene ambiguous. Trimming took off 0 bases at V and 1 base at J, with 9 bases between the two ends. Looked up from germline, CDR1 is LGHDT and CDR2 is YNNKEL (reference sequence). The length of the CDR3 is 15 residues. The CDR3 region is CASSQEVVSQETQYF. CDR3 DNA: TGTGCCAGCAGCCAAGAAGTGGTCTCCCAAGAGACCCAGTACTTC.

This clonotype was counted between two and nine times. The library was designed around alpha chains, so this beta chain is a stray read whose abundance carries little weight. The J gene is TRBJ2-7, the V gene TRBV3-1; D perhaps matches TRBD1 (6 bases). Trimming removed 0 bases at V and 3 bases at J, with 12 bases between. Per germline, CDR1 LGHDT and CDR2 YNNKEL (reference sequence). This CDR3 spans 15 amino acids. CDR3 amino acids: CASSQEYTGFYEQYF. CDR3 nucleotide sequence: TGTGCCAGCAGCCAAGAGTATACAGGGTTCTACGAGCAGTACTTC.

This clonotype was seen repeatedly, ten times or more. This beta chain is off target for a library built for alpha chains, so its abundance means little. The chain employs TRBV20-1 and TRBJ2-3; tentatively, D is TRBD2 (5 bases). Germline loops: CDR1 DFQATT, CDR2 SNEGSKA (reference sequence). The CDR3 is 16 residues long. V was pared by 5 bases and J by 0 bases, with 18 bases between. CDR3 sequence (DNA): TGCAGTGCTCGGGGTAGGGTAAGCAGTAGCACAGATACGCAGTATTTT. The encoded protein is CSARGRVSSSTDTQYF.

Comment on this clonotype: This beta chain represents an off-target read in a library built for alpha chains; its size is of limited meaning. The chain employs TRBV9 and TRBJ2-3; D remains ambiguous. The germline CDR1 and CDR2 sequences are SGDLS and YYNGEE. V lost 4 bases, J lost 4 bases, and 13 bases lay in between. The CDR3 contains 14 residues. CDR3 loop: CASSSGGPADTQYF. For the CDR3, the DNA is TGTGCCAGCAGCTCAGGTGGGCCCGCAGATACGCAGTATTTT.

As regards this clonotype: Because this beta chain is a stray read in a library intended to capture alpha chains, its abundance should not be given much weight. The chain employs TRBV6-2 or TRBV6-3 and TRBJ2-3; 8 positions match TRBD2. CDR3 size: 15 residues. CDR1 and CDR2 (germline): MNHEY, SVGEGT. J was trimmed by 0 bases and V by 6 bases; bases with no gene match: 5. CDR3: CASRLSGGSTDTQYF. DNA of the CDR3: TGTGCCAGCAGACTGAGCGGGGGCAGCACAGATACGCAGTATTTT.

In its sample, this clonotype is medium-sized. This beta chain came through as a stray read in a library set up for alpha chains, and its size says little. This rearrangement joins TRBV29-1 to TRBJ1-5; possible D gene TRBD1, 6 bases. Trimming took 4 bases from V and 0 from J, leaving 10 bases between them. Germline CDR1 SQVTM, CDR2 ANQGSEA. The CDR3 covers 14 residues. CDR3: CSVAGEYSNQPQHF. CDR3 DNA sequence: TGCAGCGTTGCAGGGGAATATAGCAATCAGCCCCAGCATTTT.

The table lists this clonotype with many counts. The library was built for alpha chains, so this beta chain is an off-target read and its size means little. The V and J genes are TRBV12-3 or TRBV12-4 and TRBJ2-3, with 7 bases identical to TRBD2. The trim removed 6 bases at V and 0 bases at J, leaving 12 bases unmatched. The CDR3 is 17 residues long. CDR3 in DNA: TGTGCCAGCAGCCCCTCAGAGGGACTATCTAGCACAGATACGCAGTATTTT. This codes for CASSPSEGLSSTDTQYF.

By sample share, this clonotype is medium-sized (0.01 to 0.1%). This beta chain turned up in a library designed for alpha chains; as an off-target read, its abundance says little. The rearrangement joins TRBV10-3 to TRBJ2-5; 8 nucleotides line up with TRBD2. CDR3 size: 15 residues. After removal of 7 bases from V and 3 bases from J, the junction contained 10 bases not matched to a gene. Germline lookup yields CDR1 ENHRY and CDR2 SYGVKD. The CDR3 spells CAIIRGGPREETQYF. For the CDR3, the DNA is TGTGCCATCATCCGCGGGGGGCCGAGAGAAGAGACCCAGTACTTC.

In its sample, this clonotype was seen a few times. This beta chain appears as a stray read in a library generated for alpha chains; its size is not informative. The chain has TRBV4-2 and TRBJ1-2; no definite D call. V lost 4 bases to trimming and J lost 2 bases, with 11 bases between them. CDR1 and CDR2 (germline): LGHNA, YNFKEQ. This CDR3 comprises 14 residues. CDR3 sequence: CASSPHTGNYGYTF. The CDR3 DNA is TGTGCCAGCAGCCCCCACACCGGGAACTATGGCTACACCTTC.

This clonotype was recorded many times. A library made for alpha chains picked up this beta chain off target, so its size means little. The V gene is TRBV2, the J gene TRBJ2-7, with D uncertain. Between the trimmed V and J ends, which lost 7 bases and 2 bases, there was a span of 9 bases. Germline CDR1 SNHLY, CDR2 FYNNEI. The CDR3 runs 12 residues. The CDR3 sequence is CASNRVPYEQYF. DNA for the CDR3: TGTGCCAGCAACCGGGTACCCTACGAGCAGTACTTC.

This clonotype was found a few times. This beta chain turned up in a library designed for alpha chains; as an off-target read, its abundance says little. The chain couples TRBV29-1 to TRBJ1-2; a possible D gene is TRBD1 (5 bases). The CDR3 sequence is 15 residues long. Germline lookup yields CDR1 SQVTM and CDR2 ANQGSEA. V was trimmed by 2 bases and J by 3 bases, leaving 16 bases between them. Here the CDR3 reads CSVESPGPNYYGYTF. In DNA, the CDR3 is TGCAGCGTTGAATCCCCGGGACCCAATTACTATGGCTACACCTTC.

At least ten counts were recorded for this clonotype. A library prepared for alpha chains yielded this beta chain as an off-target read; its size is of little meaning. The genes are TRBV2 and TRBJ2-3, with TRBD2 matching over 8 bases. J was trimmed by 2 bases and V by 7 bases; bases with no gene match: 8. The CDR3 sequence is 15 residues long. In germline, CDR1 is SNHLY, CDR2 FYNNEI. CDR3 protein: CASNRRGVNTDTQYF. CDR3 nucleotides: TGTGCCAGCAACCGGCGGGGGGTTAACACAGATACGCAGTATTTT.

This clonotype was found many times. Since it is a stray read in a library aimed at alpha chains, this beta chain has a size that is not meaningful. The CDR3 sequence is CASAEGNVYEQYF. As DNA, the CDR3 is TGTGCCTCGGCGGAAGGGAATGTCTACGAGCAGTACTTC. The chain employs TRBV30 and TRBJ2-7; D is unclear. With 7 bases removed from V and 3 bases from J, the gap between germline ends came to 16 bases. Looked up from germline, CDR1 is GTSNPN and CDR2 is SVGIG (reference sequence). The CDR3 covers 13 residues.